This T cell receptor beta chain came from a study of PD-1 blockade in classical Hodgkin lymphoma. Produced via immunoSEQ multiplex PCR; TCRdb's table is partial and in-frame only. The sample consists of around 41,000 clones, under 75% of them appearing once. In its sample, this clone was seen a few times. Its cognate antigen is unknown. The patients all showed relapse after autologous stem cell transplantation, while their brentuximab vedotin exposure varied. CDR3 length equals 13 residues. The ends lost 6 bases at V and 6 bases at J; junction bases unmatched: 5. In germline, CDR1 is LGHNA, CDR2 YNFKEQ. Study results and caveats: Prior to therapy, complete responders displayed diversity much like that of newly diagnosed patients. Nivolumab starters within 1 year of ASCT were excluded. Although disease activity or prior therapy may be involved, causes of the repertoire differences remain undefined.

The sample in question was peripheral blood mononuclear cells (PBMCs), obtained before the second cycle of nivolumab. The source is a human donor with classical Hodgkin lymphoma. The chain uses TRBV4-2 and TRBJ2-1; 7 nucleotides line up with TRBD2. CDR3: CASRLADVNEQFF. CDR3 sequence (DNA): TGTGCCAGCAGGCTAGCGGATGTCAATGAGCAGTTCTTC.